This T cell receptor (beta chain) came from a study of T-cell reconstitution after alpha-beta-depleted transplantation in children. Construction of the TCRbeta library involved unique molecular identifiers. TCRdb itself ran the PCR reads through MiXCR, one entry per CDR3 protein. The profile shows some 340,000 distinct CDR3 sequences, 10% of them singletons. The CDR3 has 15 amino acids. The V end lost 3 bases, the J end lost 4 bases, and 15 bases lay between the germline ends. This sequence originates from a human donor who donated a stem cell graft to a child with acute lymphoblastic leukemia. This specimen was PBMCs from the stem cell graft donor, taken from the stem cell graft. This chain uses TRBV12-3 or TRBV12-4 with TRBJ1-1; D is perhaps TRBD1 (6 bases). The CDR3 DNA reads TGTGCCAGCAGTTTGCTGTACAGGGTGGCCACTGAAGCTTTCTTT. The encoded protein is CASSLLYRVATEAFF.